The 29 T cell receptor beta chains given below trace back to one sample, sequenced in a study of blood T cells in healthy people across ages. Next came a second PCR, run for about 6 to 11 cycles, which used a sample-barcoded 5' primer along with a J-beta primer mix. TCRdb ran MiXCR on the 5' RACE reads and lists one entry per CDR3 protein. This table has 1,800,000 or so distinct CDR3 sequences, about two fifths appearing once. The sequenced sample was blood. These receptors were taken from a human donor in good health.

For this clonotype: Since no conserved phenylalanine or tryptophan closes the CDR3, a read error is the likely cause. The CDR3 region is CSARDEVGWQPQHL. The CDR3 nucleotides read TGCAGTGCTAGAGATGAGGTAGGATGGCAGCCCCAGCATTTG. The J gene is TRBJ1-5, the V gene TRBV20-1; no clear D. CDR3 size: 14 residues. The germline V gene has CDR1 DFQATT and CDR2 SNEGSKA (reference sequence). V was trimmed by 0 bases and J by 7 bases, leaving 13 bases between them.

This chain joins TRBV7-9 and TRBJ2-1; D remains unclear. CDR1 is SEHNR, CDR2 FQNEAQ, per germline (reference sequence). The CDR3 loop spans 15 amino acids. Trimming removed 6 bases at V and 10 bases at J, with 22 bases between. The CDR3 coding sequence is TGTGCCAGCAGTCGATCGGGTACAAAATCCTACGAGCAGTTCTTC. Translation: CASSRSGTKSYEQFF.

The rearrangement uses TRBV2 and TRBJ1-1; possibly TRBD1 for D (5 bases). Germline V gene lookup returns CDR1 SNHLY and CDR2 FYNNEI. V was clipped by 11 bases and J by 4 bases, with 14 bases between them. There are 12 residues in the CDR3. The CDR3 coding sequence is TGTGCCTCCCAAGAGGGGTTCACTGAAGCTTTCTTT. It yields the protein CASQEGFTEAFF.

The gene calls are TRBV19 and TRBJ2-1; 15 positions match TRBD2. There are 15 residues in the CDR3. Germline loops: CDR1 LNHDA, CDR2 SQIVND (reference sequence). The trim removed 4 bases at V and 15 bases at J, leaving 10 bases unmatched. CDR3 sequence: CASSTPGLAGGTGFF. CDR3 nucleotides: TGTGCCAGTAGTACGCCGGGACTAGCGGGGGGCACAGGGTTCTTC.

This clonotype was recorded at least ten times. This chain uses TRBV4-2 with TRBJ2-1, with TRBD2 matching 7 bases. Per germline, CDR1 LGHNA and CDR2 YNFKEQ. V trimming: 0 bases; J trimming: 10 bases; junction bases outside the gene matches: 3. The CDR3 length is 13 residues. The CDR3: CASSQEGAGEQFF. The CDR3 DNA sequence: TGTGCCAGCAGCCAAGAGGGAGCGGGGGAGCAGTTCTTC.

This clonotype has just a few counts. The chain couples TRBV9 to TRBJ2-3; 15 bases are a match to TRBD2. V shed 2 bases and J 4 bases; nucleotides not matched to a gene: 5. This CDR3 is built from 17 residues. Per germline, CDR1 SGDLS and CDR2 YYNGEE. CDR3 bases: TGTGCCAGCAGCGTTGGGACTAGCGGGGGGAGTTCAGATACGCAGTATTTT. Amino acid sequence: CASSVGTSGGSSDTQYF.

This clonotype occurred a few times. The J gene is TRBJ2-5, the V gene TRBV6-5; 12 nucleotides align to TRBD2. V shed 2 bases, J shed 5 bases, and the junction held 6 bases outside the gene matches. The CDR3 runs 16 residues. Per the germline V gene, CDR1 is MNHEY and CDR2 is SVGAGI. The CDR3 spells CASSYTSGGLVETQYF. CDR3 nucleotides: TGTGCCAGCAGTTACACTAGCGGGGGGCTCGTGGAGACCCAGTACTTC.

This chain connects TRBV13 to TRBJ2-1, with D unresolved. CDR1 is PRHDT and CDR2 is FYEKMQ in the germline V gene (reference sequence). The CDR3 is made up of 12 amino acids. V lost 5 bases to trimming and J lost 8 bases, with 10 bases between them. The CDR3 bases are TGTGCCAGCAGCCCCCCTGGGTATGAGCAGTTCTTC. Its translation is CASSPPGYEQFF.

The chain has TRBV2 and TRBJ1-4; 8 bases map to TRBD1. The CDR3 totals 14 residues. V was pared by 8 bases and J by 8 bases, with 10 bases of the junction left unmatched. Germline V CDR1 and CDR2: SNHLY, FYNNEI. The CDR3 protein is CASCLQGGEEKLFF. DNA of the CDR3: TGTGCCAGCTGTCTACAGGGGGGAGAAGAAAAACTGTTTTTT.

The V and J genes are TRBV6-6 and TRBJ1-1, with D possibly being TRBD1 (6 bases). Germline-derived CDR1 and CDR2 are MNHNY and SVGAGI (reference sequence). This CDR3 spans 14 amino acids. V lost 0 bases and J lost 5, with 10 bases in between. CDR3 sequence (DNA): TGTGCCAGCAGTTACTCGAAGGGGGGGACTGAAGCTTTCTTT. As protein: CASSYSKGGTEAFF.

This clonotype was detected a few times. This chain uses TRBV9 with TRBJ2-1, with 8 bases aligning to TRBD2. J gave up 6 bases and V 0 bases, and 14 bases lay outside the gene matches. Germline lookup yields CDR1 SGDLS and CDR2 YYNGEE. The CDR3 runs to 18 residues. The CDR3 DNA follows: TGTGCCAGCAGCGTAGGGCCGGGGGGGCGAGACTTGCGCAATGAGCAGTTCTTC. Translated: CASSVGPGGRDLRNEQFF.

This clonotype was detected only a few times. This chain uses TRBV29-1 with TRBJ2-1; D gene ambiguous. Germline values: CDR1 SQVTM, CDR2 ANQGSEA. The ends were cut back, 7 bases at V and 8 bases at J, with 24 bases in the middle. The CDR3 runs 15 residues. The CDR3 here is CSAESTTGGFDEQFF. In DNA, the CDR3 is TGCAGCGCCGAGTCTACGACTGGCGGTTTCGATGAGCAGTTCTTC.

This clonotype was detected once. This rearrangement joins TRBV5-1 to TRBJ1-2; 7 positions agree with TRBD1. This CDR3 is 14 amino acids long. Trimming cost V 0 bases and J 6 bases; bases outside gene matches: 5. Germline V gene lookup returns CDR1 SGHRS and CDR2 YFSETQ. For the CDR3, the DNA is TGCGCCAGCAGCTTGGGAAACAGGGGAGATGGCTACACCTTC. Protein: CASSLGNRGDGYTF.

There are a few counts of this clonotype. The chain employs TRBV7-2 and TRBJ2-1; 8 positions agree with TRBD2. Germline loops: CDR1 SGHTA, CDR2 FQGNSA. J gave up 4 bases and V 4 bases, and 6 bases lay outside the gene matches. This CDR3 is 15 amino acids long. DNA of the CDR3: TGTGCCAGCAGCTACGCGACTAGCGCGTACAATGAGCAGTTCTTC. This sequence encodes CASSYATSAYNEQFF.

This sequence joins TRBV9 and TRBJ2-3; D uncertain. The CDR3 has 15 amino acids. In germline, CDR1 is SGDLS, CDR2 YYNGEE. Trimming left V 0 bases short and J 4 bases short, with 12 bases between. CDR3: CASSVALGYSDTQYF. CDR3 in DNA: TGTGCCAGCAGCGTAGCTCTAGGGTATTCAGATACGCAGTATTTT.

This clonotype showed up just a few times. The chain joins TRBV3-1 to TRBJ2-4; perhaps TRBD2 as D (5 bases). This CDR3 has 17 amino acids. The ends were cut back, 0 bases at V and 1 base at J, with 13 bases in the middle. CDR1 and CDR2 (germline): LGHDT, YNNKEL (reference sequence). CDR3 sequence reads: CASSQEVWGEAKNIQYF. For the CDR3, the DNA is TGTGCCAGCAGCCAAGAGGTATGGGGAGAGGCCAAAAACATTCAGTACTTC.

This chain joins TRBV20-1 and TRBJ2-7; D remains ambiguous. The germline V and J ends were trimmed by 4 bases and 1 base, with 11 bases remaining between them. The CDR3 has 13 residues. The germline gives CDR1 DFQATT, CDR2 SNEGSKA (reference sequence). CDR3 coding DNA: TGCAGTGCTACCCTTGGCGGATCCTACGAGCAGTACTTC. Translated, it gives CSATLGGSYEQYF.

The chain has TRBV6-2 or TRBV6-3 and TRBJ1-1; D ambiguous. Trimming left V 4 bases short and J 5 bases short, with 11 bases between. In germline, CDR1 is MNHEY, CDR2 SVGEGT. CDR3 length: 13 residues. The CDR3 loop reads CASSFKGWTEAFF. CDR3 nucleotide sequence: TGTGCCAGCAGTTTCAAAGGGTGGACTGAAGCTTTCTTT.

The chain uses TRBV20-1 and TRBJ2-1, with D tentatively TRBD2 (5 bases). V was trimmed by 3 bases and J by 0 bases, leaving 12 bases between them. The CDR3 is made up of 15 amino acids. CDR1 and CDR2 from the germline V gene are DFQATT and SNEGSKA (reference sequence). The CDR3 reads CSASRQRSSYNEQFF. The CDR3 DNA sequence: TGCAGTGCTAGCCGTCAGCGGAGCTCCTACAATGAGCAGTTCTTC.

This CDR3 is CSAYRLGGGWETQYF. CDR3 nucleotide sequence: TGCAGTGCCTATAGACTAGGGGGGGGCTGGGAGACCCAGTACTTC. This chain uses TRBV20-1 with TRBJ2-5, with D possibly being TRBD2 (7 bases). In germline, CDR1 is DFQATT, CDR2 SNEGSKA (reference sequence). CDR3 length: 15 amino acids. The V and J ends lost 6 bases and 5 bases respectively, with 22 bases between them.

This clonotype was seen a handful of times. The chain is built from TRBV7-9 and TRBJ2-7; TRBD1 matches at 11 bases. The end of the DNA aligns better with TRBJ2-4, so the J call may be wrong. CDR1 is SEHNR, CDR2 FQNEAQ, per germline (reference sequence). The CDR3 extends over 19 amino acids. For the CDR3, the DNA is TGTGCCAGCAGCTTACCCCCCGGGACAGGGGGAAGCACCAAAAACATTCAGTACTTC. Translating it yields CASSLPPGTGGSTKNIQYF.

This clonotype has a single count. The rearrangement uses TRBV9 and TRBJ2-1, with D possibly being TRBD1 or TRBD2 (6 bases each). V lost 6 bases, J lost 6 bases, and 16 bases lay in between. The CDR3 sequence is 14 residues long. CDR1 SGDLS and CDR2 YYNGEE come from the germline V gene. The chain's CDR3 is CASTGTGAVNEQFF. In DNA, the CDR3 is TGTGCCAGCACCGGAACGGGGGCGGTCAATGAGCAGTTCTTC.

The CDR3 DNA follows: TGTGCCAGCAGTTGGGACAGCCTAATGAACACTGAAGCTTTCTTT. Its translation: CASSWDSLMNTEAFF. The chain employs TRBV6-5 and TRBJ1-1; 7 nucleotides match TRBD1. From germline, CDR1 is MNHEY and CDR2 SVGAGI. This CDR3 is 15 amino acids long. Germline trimming cut 4 bases from V and 0 bases from J; bases unmatched to any gene: 5.

This clonotype turned up a few times. The rearrangement joins TRBV12-3 or TRBV12-4 to TRBJ1-6; 7 positions agree with TRBD1. The CDR3 runs 14 residues. V shed 6 bases and J 7 bases; nucleotides not matched to a gene: 6. DNA of the CDR3: TGTGCCAGCAGGGTAACAGGGGCCAATTCACCCCTCCACTTT. Amino acid sequence: CASRVTGANSPLHF.

This chain uses TRBV10-3 with TRBJ2-1; D ambiguous. Germline V gene lookup returns CDR1 ENHRY and CDR2 SYGVKD. The CDR3 is 14 amino acids. The V gene lost 0 bases and the J gene lost 6 bases, with 9 bases spanning the gap. CDR3 coding DNA: TGTGCCATCAGTGAGTCTATGTGGGGCAATGAGCAGTTCTTC. This sequence encodes CAISESMWGNEQFF.

The V and J genes are TRBV12-5 and TRBJ2-2; 10 nucleotides line up with TRBD2. The V and J ends lost 3 bases and 4 bases, in that order; junction bases with no gene match: 5. The germline gives CDR1 LGHNT, CDR2 FRNRAP. The CDR3 sequence is 16 residues long. Here the CDR3 DNA reads TGTGCTAGTGGTTTTAAAAGCGGGGGGGCCACCGGGGAGCTGTTTTTT. Its translation: CASGFKSGGATGELFF.

The chain links TRBV20-1 to TRBJ1-2; no definite D call. Germline V gene data show CDR1 as DFQATT and CDR2 as SNEGSKA (reference sequence). There are 13 residues in the CDR3. V was trimmed by 7 bases and J by 5 bases, leaving 17 bases between them. CDR3 sequence reads: CSVSRANRYGYTF. The CDR3 DNA sequence: TGCAGTGTCTCCAGAGCCAATCGGTATGGCTACACCTTC.

J is TRBJ2-5 and V is TRBV18, with D unresolved. Germline CDR1 and CDR2: KGHSH and LQKENI. This CDR3 has 14 amino acids. V gave up 1 base and J gave up 3 bases, with 9 bases separating them. CDR3 residues: CASSPQSRKETQYF. In DNA, the CDR3 is TGTGCCAGCTCACCACAGTCGCGAAAAGAGACCCAGTACTTC.

A single count supports this clonotype. The junction differs from germline at one of its ends, possibly a read error. The chain is built from TRBV7-8 and TRBJ2-6, with D maybe TRBD2 (5 bases). Per germline, CDR1 SGHVS and CDR2 FQNEAQ. The CDR3 totals 16 residues. CDR3 DNA sequence: TGTGCCAGCAGGATAAGCGGTCGCTCTGGGACCAACGTCCTGACTTTC. Protein sequence: CASRISGRSGTNVLTF.